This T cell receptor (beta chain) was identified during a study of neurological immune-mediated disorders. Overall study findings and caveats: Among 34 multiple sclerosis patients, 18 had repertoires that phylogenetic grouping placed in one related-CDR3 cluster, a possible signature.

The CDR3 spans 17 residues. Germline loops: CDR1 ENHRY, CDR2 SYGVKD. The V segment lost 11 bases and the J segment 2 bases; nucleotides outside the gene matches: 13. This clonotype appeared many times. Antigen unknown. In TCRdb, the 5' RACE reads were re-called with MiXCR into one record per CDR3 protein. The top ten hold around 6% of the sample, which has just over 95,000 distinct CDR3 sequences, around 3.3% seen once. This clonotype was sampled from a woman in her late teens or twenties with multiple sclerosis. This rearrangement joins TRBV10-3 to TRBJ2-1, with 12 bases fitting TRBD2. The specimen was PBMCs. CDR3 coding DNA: TGTGCCGGAGCGGCTAGCGGGGGGGCTTCGCCCTACAATGAGCAGTTCTTC. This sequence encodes CAGAASGGASPYNEQFF.